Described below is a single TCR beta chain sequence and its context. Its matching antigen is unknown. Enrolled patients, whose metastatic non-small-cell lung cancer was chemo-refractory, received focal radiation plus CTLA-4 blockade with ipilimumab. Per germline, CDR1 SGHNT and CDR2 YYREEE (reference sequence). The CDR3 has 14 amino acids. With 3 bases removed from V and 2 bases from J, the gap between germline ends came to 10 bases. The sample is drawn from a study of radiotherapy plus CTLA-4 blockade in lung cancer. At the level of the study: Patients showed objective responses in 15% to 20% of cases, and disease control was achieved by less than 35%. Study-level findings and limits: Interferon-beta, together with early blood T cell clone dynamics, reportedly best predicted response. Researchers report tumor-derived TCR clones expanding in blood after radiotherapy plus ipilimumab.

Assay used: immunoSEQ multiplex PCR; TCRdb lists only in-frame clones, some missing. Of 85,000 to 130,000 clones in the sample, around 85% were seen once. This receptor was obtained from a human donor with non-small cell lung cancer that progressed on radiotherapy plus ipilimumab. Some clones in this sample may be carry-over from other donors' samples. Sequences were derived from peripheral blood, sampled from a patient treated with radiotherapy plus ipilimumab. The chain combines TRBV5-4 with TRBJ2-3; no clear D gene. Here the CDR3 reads CASSSGGYTDTQYF. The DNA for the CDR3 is TGTGCCAGCAGCTCAGGCGGATACACAGATACGCAGTATTTT. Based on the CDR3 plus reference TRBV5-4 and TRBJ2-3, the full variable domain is ETGVTQSPTHLIKTRGQQVTLRCSSQSGHNTVSWYQQALGQGPQFIFQYYREEENGRGNFPPRFSGLQFPNYSSELNVNALELDDSALYLCASSSGGYTDTQYFGPGTRLTVL.